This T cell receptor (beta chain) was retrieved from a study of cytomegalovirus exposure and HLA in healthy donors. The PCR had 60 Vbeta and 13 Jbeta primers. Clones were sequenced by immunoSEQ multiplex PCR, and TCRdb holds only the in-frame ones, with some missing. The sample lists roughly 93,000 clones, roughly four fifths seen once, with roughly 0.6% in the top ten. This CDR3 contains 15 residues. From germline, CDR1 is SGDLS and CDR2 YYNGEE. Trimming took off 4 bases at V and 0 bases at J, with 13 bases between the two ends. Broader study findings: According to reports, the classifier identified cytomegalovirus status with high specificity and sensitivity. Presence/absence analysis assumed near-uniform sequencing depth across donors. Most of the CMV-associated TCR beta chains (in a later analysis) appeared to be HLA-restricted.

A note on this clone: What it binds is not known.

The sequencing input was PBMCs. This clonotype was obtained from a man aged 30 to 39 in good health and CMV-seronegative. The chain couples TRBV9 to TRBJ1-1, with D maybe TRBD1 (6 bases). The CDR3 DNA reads TGTGCCAGCAGCCCAAAAGGACAGCTGAACACTGAAGCTTTCTTT. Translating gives CASSPKGQLNTEAFF.